The subject of this entry is one T cell receptor beta chain. Its antigen is still unknown. Sequencing was performed with immunoSEQ multiplex PCR; in TCRdb, only in-frame clones are kept and a portion is missing. The sample lists 200,000 or so clones, under 95% seen once, with 0.95% to 1.1% in the top ten. The data were obtained in a study of T cell responses to AZD1222 COVID-19 vaccine. Findings of the study overall: The CD4 TCRs associated with vaccination extended across spike and predominated at 160-218 and 743-854.

The CDR3 sequence is 14 residues long. Trimming cost V 8 bases and J 7 bases, with 18 bases left between them. Germline CDR1 MNHEY, CDR2 SVGAGI. Sequencing was performed on peripheral blood, taken 28 days after the second AZD1222 dose. The TCR originated in an adult who received the AZD1222 COVID-19 vaccine. V is TRBV6-5 and J is TRBJ1-5; D call uncertain. This CDR3 is CASEVGDAWQPQHF. CDR3 DNA sequence: TGTGCCAGCGAGGTCGGCGATGCGTGGCAGCCCCAGCATTTT.